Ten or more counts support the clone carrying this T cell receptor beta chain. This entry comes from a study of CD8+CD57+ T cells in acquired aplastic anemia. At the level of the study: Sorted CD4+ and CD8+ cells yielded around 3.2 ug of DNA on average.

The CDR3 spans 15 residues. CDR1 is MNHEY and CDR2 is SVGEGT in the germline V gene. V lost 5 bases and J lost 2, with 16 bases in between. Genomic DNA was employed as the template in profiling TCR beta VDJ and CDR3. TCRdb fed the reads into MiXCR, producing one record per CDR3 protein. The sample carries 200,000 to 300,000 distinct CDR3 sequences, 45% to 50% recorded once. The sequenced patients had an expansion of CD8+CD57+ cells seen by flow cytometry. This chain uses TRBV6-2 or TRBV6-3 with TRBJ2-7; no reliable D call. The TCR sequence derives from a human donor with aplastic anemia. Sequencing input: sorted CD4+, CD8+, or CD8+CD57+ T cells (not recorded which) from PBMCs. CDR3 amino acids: CASSSVGTATYEQYF. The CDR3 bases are TGTGCCAGCAGTAGCGTTGGTACGGCCACCTACGAGCAGTACTTC.